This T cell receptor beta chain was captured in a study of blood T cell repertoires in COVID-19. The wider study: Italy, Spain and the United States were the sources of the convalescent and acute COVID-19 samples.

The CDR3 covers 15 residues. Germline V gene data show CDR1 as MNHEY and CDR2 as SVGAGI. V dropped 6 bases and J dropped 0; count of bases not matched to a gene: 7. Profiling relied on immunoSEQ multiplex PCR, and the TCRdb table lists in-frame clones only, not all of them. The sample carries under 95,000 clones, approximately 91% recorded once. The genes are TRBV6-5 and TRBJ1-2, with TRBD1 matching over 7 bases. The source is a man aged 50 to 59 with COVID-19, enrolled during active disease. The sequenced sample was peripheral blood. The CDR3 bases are TGTGCCAGCAGCGCCGGGACAGACACTAACTATGGCTACACCTTC. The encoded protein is CASSAGTDTNYGYTF.